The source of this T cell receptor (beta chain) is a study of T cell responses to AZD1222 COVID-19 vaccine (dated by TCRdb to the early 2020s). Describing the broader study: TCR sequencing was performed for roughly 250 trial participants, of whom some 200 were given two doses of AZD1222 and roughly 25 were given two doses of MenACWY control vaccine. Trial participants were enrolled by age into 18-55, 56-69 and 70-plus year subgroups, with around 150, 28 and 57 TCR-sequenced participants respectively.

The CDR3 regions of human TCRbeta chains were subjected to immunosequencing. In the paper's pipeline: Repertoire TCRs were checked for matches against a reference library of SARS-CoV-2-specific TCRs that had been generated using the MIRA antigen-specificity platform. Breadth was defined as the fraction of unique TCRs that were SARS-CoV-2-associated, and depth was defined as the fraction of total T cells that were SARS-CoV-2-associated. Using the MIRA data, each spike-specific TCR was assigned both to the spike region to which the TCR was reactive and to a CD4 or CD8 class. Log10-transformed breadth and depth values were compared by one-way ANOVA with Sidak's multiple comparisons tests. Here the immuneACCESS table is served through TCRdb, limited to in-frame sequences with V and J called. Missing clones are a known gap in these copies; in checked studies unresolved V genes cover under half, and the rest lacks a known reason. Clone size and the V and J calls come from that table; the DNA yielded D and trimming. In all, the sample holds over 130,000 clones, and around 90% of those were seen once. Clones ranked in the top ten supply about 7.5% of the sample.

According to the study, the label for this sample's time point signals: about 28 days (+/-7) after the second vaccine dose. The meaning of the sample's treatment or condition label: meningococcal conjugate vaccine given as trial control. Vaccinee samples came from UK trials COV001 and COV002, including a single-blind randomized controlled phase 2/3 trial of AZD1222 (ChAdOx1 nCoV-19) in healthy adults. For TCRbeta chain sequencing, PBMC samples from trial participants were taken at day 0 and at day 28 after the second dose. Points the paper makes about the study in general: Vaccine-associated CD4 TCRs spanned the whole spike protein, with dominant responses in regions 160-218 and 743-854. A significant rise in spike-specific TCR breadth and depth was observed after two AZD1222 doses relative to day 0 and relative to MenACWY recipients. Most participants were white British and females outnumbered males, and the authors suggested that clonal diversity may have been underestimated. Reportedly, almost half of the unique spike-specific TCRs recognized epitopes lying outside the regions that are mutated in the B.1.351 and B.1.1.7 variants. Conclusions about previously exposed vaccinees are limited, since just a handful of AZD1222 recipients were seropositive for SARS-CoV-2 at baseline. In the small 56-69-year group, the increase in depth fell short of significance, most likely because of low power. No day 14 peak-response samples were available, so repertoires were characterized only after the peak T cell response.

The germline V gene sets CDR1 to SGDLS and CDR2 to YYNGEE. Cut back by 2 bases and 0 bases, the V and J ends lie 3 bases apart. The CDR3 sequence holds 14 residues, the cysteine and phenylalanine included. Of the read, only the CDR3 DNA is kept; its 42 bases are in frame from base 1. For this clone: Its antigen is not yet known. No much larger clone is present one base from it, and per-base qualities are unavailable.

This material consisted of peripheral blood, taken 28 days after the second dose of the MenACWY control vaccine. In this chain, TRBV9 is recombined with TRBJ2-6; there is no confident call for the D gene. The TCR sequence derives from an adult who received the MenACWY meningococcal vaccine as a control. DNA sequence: TGTGCCAGCAGCGTGCTCTCTGGGGCCAACGTCCTGACTTTC. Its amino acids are CASSVLSGANVLTF.